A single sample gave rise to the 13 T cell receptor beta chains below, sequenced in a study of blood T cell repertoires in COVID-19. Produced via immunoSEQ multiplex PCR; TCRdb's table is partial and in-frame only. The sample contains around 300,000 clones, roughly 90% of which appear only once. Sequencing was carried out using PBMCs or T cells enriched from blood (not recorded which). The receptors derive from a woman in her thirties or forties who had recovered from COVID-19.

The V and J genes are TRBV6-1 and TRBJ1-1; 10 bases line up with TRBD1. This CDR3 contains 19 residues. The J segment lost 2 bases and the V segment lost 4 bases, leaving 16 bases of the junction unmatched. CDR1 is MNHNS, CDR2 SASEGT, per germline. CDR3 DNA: TGTGCCAGCAGTGCCCATCGACAGGGGGCGAGGGCGGGTAACACTGAAGCTTTCTTT. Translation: CASSAHRQGARAGNTEAFF.

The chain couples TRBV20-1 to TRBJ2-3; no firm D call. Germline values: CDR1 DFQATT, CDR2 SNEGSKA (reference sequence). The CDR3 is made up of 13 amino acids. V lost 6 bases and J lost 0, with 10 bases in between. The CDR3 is CSASSTSTDTQYF. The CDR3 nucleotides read TGCAGTGCCAGTAGTACTAGCACAGATACGCAGTATTTT.

The CDR3 DNA sequence: TGTGCCAGCAGCTTCCAGGGTCTGGGGAATGAAAAACTGTTTTTT. This encodes CASSFQGLGNEKLFF. V is TRBV5-5 and J is TRBJ1-4, with a weak D call TRBD1 (5 bases). The CDR3 covers 15 residues. Germline V lookup: CDR1 SGHKS, CDR2 YYEKEE (reference sequence). The ends were cut back, 2 bases at V and 5 bases at J, with 13 bases in the middle.

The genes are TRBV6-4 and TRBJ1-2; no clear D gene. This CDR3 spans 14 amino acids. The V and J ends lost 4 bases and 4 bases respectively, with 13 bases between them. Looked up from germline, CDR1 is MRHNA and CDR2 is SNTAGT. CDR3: CASSAEAVGYGYTF. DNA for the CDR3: TGTGCCAGCAGTGCTGAGGCCGTTGGCTATGGCTACACCTTC.

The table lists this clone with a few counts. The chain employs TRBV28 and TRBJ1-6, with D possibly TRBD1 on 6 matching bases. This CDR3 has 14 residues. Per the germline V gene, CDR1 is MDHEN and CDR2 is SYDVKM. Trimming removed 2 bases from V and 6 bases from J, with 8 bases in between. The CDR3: CASSLGGGNSPLHF. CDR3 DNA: TGTGCCAGCAGTTTAGGGGGCGGTAATTCACCCCTCCACTTT.

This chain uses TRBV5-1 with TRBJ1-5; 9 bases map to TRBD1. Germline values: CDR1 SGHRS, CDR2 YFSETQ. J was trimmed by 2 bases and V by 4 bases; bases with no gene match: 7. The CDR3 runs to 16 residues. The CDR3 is CASSTGQGRGNQPQHF. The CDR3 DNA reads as TGCGCCAGCAGCACGGGACAGGGACGCGGCAATCAGCCCCAGCATTTT.

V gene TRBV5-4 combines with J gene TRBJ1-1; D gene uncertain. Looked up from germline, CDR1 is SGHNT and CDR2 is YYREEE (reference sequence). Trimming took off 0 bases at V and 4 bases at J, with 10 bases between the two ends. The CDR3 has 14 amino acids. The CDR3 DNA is TGTGCCAGCAGCTTGGACAGCCATTCCACTGAAGCTTTCTTT. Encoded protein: CASSLDSHSTEAFF.

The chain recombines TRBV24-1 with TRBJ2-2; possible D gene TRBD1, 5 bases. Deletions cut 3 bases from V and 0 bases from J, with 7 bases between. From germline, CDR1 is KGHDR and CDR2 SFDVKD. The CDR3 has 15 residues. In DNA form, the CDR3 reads TGTGCCACCAGTGATGCAGGGTCGAACACCGGGGAGCTGTTTTTT. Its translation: CATSDAGSNTGELFF.

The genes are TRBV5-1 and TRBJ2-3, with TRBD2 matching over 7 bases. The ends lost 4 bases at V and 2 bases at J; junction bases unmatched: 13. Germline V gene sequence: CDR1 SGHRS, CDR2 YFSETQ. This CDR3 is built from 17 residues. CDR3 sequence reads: CASSLETGGSYTDTQYF. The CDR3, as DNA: TGCGCCAGCAGCCTCGAAACGGGGGGTTCATACACAGATACGCAGTATTTT.

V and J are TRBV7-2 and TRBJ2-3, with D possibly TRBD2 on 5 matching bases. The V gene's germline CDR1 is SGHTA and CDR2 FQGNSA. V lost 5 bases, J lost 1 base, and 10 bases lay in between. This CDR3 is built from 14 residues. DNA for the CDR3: TGTGCCAGCAGCCAGGACTGGGGCACAGATACGCAGTATTTT. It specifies CASSQDWGTDTQYF. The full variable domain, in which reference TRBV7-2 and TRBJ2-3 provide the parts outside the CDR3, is GAGVSQSPSNKVTEKGKDVELRCDPISGHTALYWYRQSLGQGLEFLIYFQGNSAPDKSGLPSDRFSAERTGGSVSTLTIQRTQQEDSAVYLCASSQDWGTDTQYFGPGTRLTVL.

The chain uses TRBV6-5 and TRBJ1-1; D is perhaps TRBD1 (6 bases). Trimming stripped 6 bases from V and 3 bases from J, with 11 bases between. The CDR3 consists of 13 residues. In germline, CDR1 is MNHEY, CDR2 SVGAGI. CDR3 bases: TGTGCCAGCAGGGACAGCCACTACACTGAAGCTTTCTTT. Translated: CASRDSHYTEAFF.

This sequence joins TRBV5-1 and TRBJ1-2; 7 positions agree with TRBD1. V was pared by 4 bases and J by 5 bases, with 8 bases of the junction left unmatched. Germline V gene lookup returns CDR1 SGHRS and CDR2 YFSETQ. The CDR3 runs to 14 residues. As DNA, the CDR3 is TGCGCCAGCAGCGTCAGGACAGGCGAGTATGGCTACACCTTC. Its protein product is CASSVRTGEYGYTF.

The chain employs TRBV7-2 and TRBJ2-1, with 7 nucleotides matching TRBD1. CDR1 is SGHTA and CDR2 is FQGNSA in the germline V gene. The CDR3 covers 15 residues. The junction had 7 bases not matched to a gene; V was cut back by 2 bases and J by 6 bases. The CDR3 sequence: CASSLSGTVVNEQFF. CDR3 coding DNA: TGTGCCAGCAGCTTATCAGGGACAGTAGTCAATGAGCAGTTCTTC.